A selection of T cell receptor beta chains follows, all from one sample in a study of OX40 agonist ivuxolimab in advanced cancers. Generated by immunoSEQ multiplex PCR, the TCRdb table keeps only in-frame clones and is missing some. The sample lists 72,000 or so clones, about nine tenths occurring once. Sequencing was performed on CD4+ or CD8+ T cells sorted from blood, taken in a trial of the OX40 agonist ivuxolimab. The source is an adult with an advanced solid tumor such as melanoma, head and neck, liver or kidney cancer. CDR3s include the opening cysteine and the closing phenylalanine or tryptophan. The D gene is left open where the match is weak. A row's size may be missing; if present it is once, few, many or a size class.

j_gene: TRBJ1-5
d_gene: -
abundance: -
v_gene: TRBV10-3
CDR3aa: CAISGGGGGGSNQPQHF
CDR3nt: TGTGCCATCAGTGGAGGAGGGGGTGGTGGTAGCAATCAGCCCCAGCATTTT

j_gene: TRBJ1-2
d_gene: -
abundance: -
v_gene: TRBV7-2
CDR3aa: CASSLNGQGHGYTF
CDR3nt: TGTGCCAGCAGCTTAAATGGGCAGGGCCATGGCTACACCTTC

j_gene: TRBJ1-2
d_gene: TRBD1
abundance: -
v_gene: TRBV7-2
CDR3aa: CASSLGQGEGGYTF
CDR3nt: TGTGCCAGCAGCTTAGGACAGGGAGAGGGTGGCTACACCTTC

j_gene: TRBJ1-1
d_gene: TRBD1
abundance: -
v_gene: TRBV19
CDR3aa: CASLGTAMNTEAFF
CDR3nt: TGTGCCAGTCTTGGGACAGCGATGAACACTGAAGCTTTCTTT

j_gene: TRBJ2-7
d_gene: -
abundance: -
v_gene: TRBV6-5
CDR3aa: CASSLDRRVSYEQYF
CDR3nt: TGTGCCAGCAGTCTCGACAGGAGGGTCTCCTACGAGCAGTACTTC

j_gene: TRBJ2-5
d_gene: -
abundance: -
v_gene: TRBV2
CDR3aa: CASGGIQETQYF
CDR3nt: TGTGCCAGCGGCGGGATTCAAGAGACCCAGTACTTC

j_gene: TRBJ2-3
d_gene: -
abundance: -
v_gene: TRBV5-1
CDR3aa: CASSFRDSTDTQYF
CDR3nt: TGCGCCAGCAGCTTCAGGGATAGCACAGATACGCAGTATTTT

j_gene: TRBJ2-3
d_gene: TRBD2
abundance: -
v_gene: TRBV18
CDR3aa: CASSPTLAGYGTDTQYF
CDR3nt: TGTGCCAGCTCACCAACGCTAGCGGGATATGGCACAGATACGCAGTATTTT

j_gene: TRBJ1-6
d_gene: -
abundance: once
v_gene: TRBV6-5
CDR3aa: CASRGQIVDSPLHF
CDR3nt: TGTGCCAGCAGGGGGCAGATCGTGGATTCACCCCTCCACTTT

j_gene: TRBJ2-6
d_gene: -
abundance: -
v_gene: TRBV28
CDR3aa: CASIGGAGANVLTF
CDR3nt: TGTGCCAGCATCGGGGGCGCTGGGGCCAACGTCCTGACTTTC

j_gene: TRBJ2-7
d_gene: TRBD2
abundance: -
v_gene: TRBV6-6
CDR3aa: CASNLAGGHEQYF
CDR3nt: TGTGCCAGCAACCTAGCGGGAGGTCACGAGCAGTACTTC

j_gene: TRBJ2-6
d_gene: -
abundance: -
v_gene: TRBV9
CDR3aa: CASSGHGSGANVLTF
CDR3nt: TGTGCCAGCAGCGGACACGGCTCTGGGGCCAACGTCCTGACTTTC

j_gene: TRBJ2-5
d_gene: -
abundance: -
v_gene: TRBV5-4
CDR3aa: CASSLVGGGETQYF
CDR3nt: TGTGCCAGCAGCTTGGTGGGAGGGGGAGAGACCCAGTACTTC

j_gene: TRBJ2-3
d_gene: -
abundance: -
v_gene: TRBV2
CDR3aa: CASSAGQRTDTQYF
CDR3nt: TGTGCCAGCAGTGCAGGCCAGCGCACAGATACGCAGTATTTT

j_gene: TRBJ2-3
d_gene: -
abundance: -
v_gene: TRBV6-6
CDR3aa: CASSSRGDTQYF
CDR3nt: TGTGCCAGCAGTTCCCGGGGGGATACGCAGTATTTT

j_gene: TRBJ1-4
d_gene: -
abundance: -
v_gene: TRBV6-1
CDR3aa: CASSPRDPNEKLFF
CDR3nt: TGTGCCAGCAGTCCCCGGGATCCCAATGAAAAACTGTTTTTT

j_gene: TRBJ1-1
d_gene: -
abundance: -
v_gene: TRBV27
CDR3aa: CASSPGGWVMNTEAFF
CDR3nt: TGTGCCAGCAGTCCCGGCGGGTGGGTAATGAACACTGAAGCTTTCTTT

j_gene: TRBJ1-1
d_gene: -
abundance: -
v_gene: TRBV4-3
CDR3aa: CASSYREYTEAFF
CDR3nt: TGCGCCAGCAGCTACAGGGAGTACACTGAAGCTTTCTTT

j_gene: TRBJ1-6
d_gene: -
abundance: -
v_gene: TRBV27
CDR3aa: CASSKGEGTNSPLHF
CDR3nt: TGTGCCAGCAGCAAGGGGGAGGGGACTAATTCACCCCTCCACTTT

j_gene: TRBJ2-7
d_gene: -
abundance: -
v_gene: TRBV6-5
CDR3aa: CASRQGGEQYF
CDR3nt: TGTGCCAGCAGGCAGGGCGGCGAGCAGTACTTC

j_gene: TRBJ1-2
d_gene: TRBD1
abundance: -
v_gene: TRBV29-1
CDR3aa: CSVTGGFGYTF
CDR3nt: TGCAGCGTTACAGGGGGTTTTGGCTACACCTTC

j_gene: TRBJ2-2
d_gene: TRBD2
abundance: -
v_gene: TRBV29-1
CDR3aa: CSASRSLAGSSGELFF
CDR3nt: TGCAGCGCCTCAAGGTCCCTAGCGGGATCATCCGGGGAGCTGTTTTTT

j_gene: TRBJ2-1
d_gene: TRBD2
abundance: -
v_gene: TRBV5-1
CDR3aa: CASSPDAGTRFNEQFF
CDR3nt: TGCGCCAGCAGCCCCGATGCCGGGACTAGATTTAATGAGCAGTTCTTC

j_gene: TRBJ2-7
d_gene: -
abundance: -
v_gene: TRBV20-1
CDR3aa: CSAGPRYEQYF
CDR3nt: TGCAGTGCAGGGCCTCGCTACGAGCAGTACTTC

j_gene: TRBJ2-1
d_gene: -
abundance: -
v_gene: TRBV7-2
CDR3aa: CASSLGAGGNNEQFF
CDR3nt: TGTGCCAGCAGCTTAGGAGCGGGCGGTAACAATGAGCAGTTCTTC

j_gene: TRBJ2-7
d_gene: -
abundance: -
v_gene: TRBV21-1
CDR3aa: CASSRDTSGSNGEQYF
CDR3nt: TGTGCCAGCAGCAGAGATACTAGCGGGAGCAACGGGGAGCAGTACTTC

j_gene: TRBJ2-5
d_gene: -
abundance: -
v_gene: TRBV5-4
CDR3aa: CASSWEETQYF
CDR3nt: TGTGCCAGCAGCTGGGAAGAGACCCAGTACTTC

j_gene: TRBJ2-7
d_gene: TRBD2
abundance: -
v_gene: TRBV4-2
CDR3aa: CASSLQDGASSGRGYEQYF
CDR3nt: TGTGCCAGCAGCTTGCAGGACGGAGCGTCTAGCGGGAGGGGATACGAGCAGTACTTC

j_gene: TRBJ2-7
d_gene: -
abundance: -
v_gene: TRBV7-2
CDR3aa: CASSLAVGDEQYF
CDR3nt: TGTGCCAGCAGCTTAGCTGTAGGGGACGAGCAGTACTTC

j_gene: TRBJ2-2
d_gene: -
abundance: -
v_gene: TRBV15
CDR3aa: CATSSRETYTGELFF
CDR3nt: TGTGCCACCAGCAGTCGCGAGACATACACCGGGGAGCTGTTTTTT

j_gene: TRBJ2-7
d_gene: -
abundance: -
v_gene: TRBV5-1
CDR3aa: CASSVAYPLYEQYF
CDR3nt: TGCGCCAGCAGCGTAGCCTATCCCCTCTACGAGCAGTACTTC

j_gene: TRBJ2-1
d_gene: -
abundance: -
v_gene: TRBV15
CDR3aa: CATNHYYNEQFF
CDR3nt: TGTGCCACTAACCACTACTACAATGAGCAGTTCTTC

j_gene: TRBJ2-7
d_gene: TRBD2
abundance: -
v_gene: TRBV5-1
CDR3aa: CASRRLAGDEQYF
CDR3nt: TGCGCCAGCAGACGACTAGCGGGAGACGAGCAGTACTTC

j_gene: TRBJ1-2
d_gene: TRBD1
abundance: -
v_gene: TRBV10-3
CDR3aa: CAISESGQGDYGYTF
CDR3nt: TGTGCCATCAGTGAGTCGGGACAGGGGGACTATGGCTACACCTTC

j_gene: TRBJ2-2
d_gene: -
abundance: -
v_gene: TRBV10-1
CDR3aa: CASSEYRGRGELFF
CDR3nt: TGCGCCAGCAGTGAGTATCGGGGACGAGGGGAGCTGTTTTTT

j_gene: TRBJ1-1
d_gene: TRBD1
abundance: once
v_gene: TRBV5-3
CDR3aa: CARSLLDRGWRNTEAFF
CDR3nt: TGTGCCAGAAGCTTGTTAGACAGGGGTTGGAGGAACACTGAAGCTTTCTTT

j_gene: TRBJ2-7
d_gene: -
abundance: -
v_gene: TRBV7-3
CDR3aa: CASSSPGDNYEQYF
CDR3nt: TGTGCCAGCAGCTCCCCGGGGGATAACTACGAGCAGTACTTC

j_gene: TRBJ2-5
d_gene: -
abundance: -
v_gene: TRBV11-3
CDR3aa: CASSLGWGEETQYF
CDR3nt: TGTGCCAGCAGCTTAGGGTGGGGGGAAGAGACCCAGTACTTC

j_gene: TRBJ2-1
d_gene: -
abundance: -
v_gene: TRBV5-1
CDR3aa: CASRSLLSSYNEQFF
CDR3nt: TGCGCCAGCAGGTCGTTGTTGAGCTCCTACAATGAGCAGTTCTTC

j_gene: TRBJ2-7
d_gene: TRBD2
abundance: -
v_gene: TRBV15
CDR3aa: CATSRDYGGGGSSYEQYF
CDR3nt: TGTGCCACCAGCAGAGATTATGGTGGGGGAGGGAGCTCCTACGAGCAGTACTTC

j_gene: TRBJ2-1
d_gene: -
abundance: -
v_gene: TRBV10-3
CDR3aa: CAISGPKDQSSYNEQFF
CDR3nt: TGTGCCATCAGTGGACCGAAAGATCAGAGCTCCTACAATGAGCAGTTCTTC

j_gene: TRBJ2-1
d_gene: -
abundance: -
v_gene: TRBV7-9
CDR3aa: CASSFDAEQFF
CDR3nt: TGTGCCAGCAGCTTCGATGCTGAGCAGTTCTTC

j_gene: TRBJ1-5
d_gene: TRBD1
abundance: -
v_gene: TRBV5-5
CDR3aa: CASSPRRDRGSNQPQHF
CDR3nt: TGTGCCAGCAGCCCAAGGCGGGACAGGGGATCCAATCAGCCCCAGCATTTT

j_gene: TRBJ2-7
d_gene: -
abundance: -
v_gene: TRBV11-3
CDR3aa: CASSFPPGHTSYEQYF
CDR3nt: TGTGCCAGCAGCTTCCCCCCCGGACACACCTCCTACGAGCAGTACTTC

j_gene: TRBJ2-7
d_gene: TRBD2
abundance: -
v_gene: TRBV11-2
CDR3aa: CASSFGSAGAGQYF
CDR3nt: TGTGCCAGCAGCTTCGGGTCAGCGGGAGCGGGGCAGTACTTC

j_gene: TRBJ1-1
d_gene: -
abundance: -
v_gene: TRBV5-1
CDR3aa: CASSLAGDTEAFF
CDR3nt: TGCGCCAGCAGCTTGGCAGGGGACACTGAAGCTTTCTTT

j_gene: TRBJ1-5
d_gene: -
abundance: -
v_gene: TRBV7-2
CDR3aa: CASSPGRNSNQPQHF
CDR3nt: TGTGCCAGCTCCCCGGGGAGGAATAGCAATCAGCCCCAGCATTTT

j_gene: TRBJ2-7
d_gene: -
abundance: medium-sized
v_gene: TRBV11-3
CDR3aa: CASSTGAVYEQYF
CDR3nt: TGTGCCAGCAGTACGGGAGCGGTGTACGAGCAGTACTTC

j_gene: TRBJ1-2
d_gene: TRBD1
abundance: -
v_gene: TRBV5-6
CDR3aa: CASSGTGQIIYGYTF
CDR3nt: TGTGCCAGCAGCGGAACGGGACAGATCATCTATGGCTACACCTTC

j_gene: TRBJ1-2
d_gene: TRBD1
abundance: -
v_gene: TRBV5-4
CDR3aa: CASSWDRANYGYTF
CDR3nt: TGTGCCAGCAGCTGGGACAGGGCTAACTATGGCTACACCTTC

j_gene: TRBJ2-1
d_gene: -
abundance: -
v_gene: TRBV11-3
CDR3aa: CASSRDRNEQFF
CDR3nt: TGTGCCAGCAGTCGGGACCGCAATGAGCAGTTCTTC

j_gene: TRBJ1-5
d_gene: -
abundance: -
v_gene: TRBV10-3
CDR3aa: CAISEMGDSNQPQHF
CDR3nt: TGTGCCATCAGTGAGATGGGGGATAGCAATCAGCCCCAGCATTTT

j_gene: TRBJ1-6
d_gene: TRBD1
abundance: -
v_gene: TRBV4-2
CDR3aa: CASGNTGGGNSPLHF
CDR3nt: TGTGCCAGCGGGAACACAGGGGGCGGGAATTCACCCCTCCACTTT

j_gene: TRBJ2-3
d_gene: -
abundance: -
v_gene: TRBV27
CDR3aa: CASWNFNTQYF
CDR3nt: TGTGCCTCCTGGAACTTTAATACGCAGTATTTT

j_gene: TRBJ1-2
d_gene: -
abundance: -
v_gene: TRBV5-8
CDR3aa: CASSEQGKINYGYTF
CDR3nt: TGTGCCAGCAGCGAGCAGGGCAAGATTAACTATGGCTACACCTTC